The 27 T cell receptor beta chains below come from one sample, sequenced in a study of blood T cell repertoires in COVID-19. This table comes from immunoSEQ multiplex PCR, and its TCRdb copy is limited to in-frame clones, with some not included. The sample lists about 260,000 clones, 86% occurring once. Input material: PBMCs or T cells enriched from blood (not recorded which). Every receptor here comes from a woman between 45 and 65 years old who had recovered from COVID-19.

The J gene is TRBJ2-3, the V gene TRBV19; 10 bases match TRBD2. The length of the CDR3 is 14 residues. With V trimmed by 4 bases and J by 6 bases, 4 bases remained unmatched. Germline V gene data show CDR1 as LNHDA and CDR2 as SQIVND (reference sequence). In DNA, the CDR3 is TGTGCCAGTAGTACCCTAGCGGGAGTGGATACGCAGTATTTT. Amino acid sequence: CASSTLAGVDTQYF.

The chain employs TRBV5-4 and TRBJ2-7; a weak D match, TRBD1 (5 bases). Germline lookup yields CDR1 SGHNT and CDR2 YYREEE (reference sequence). The CDR3 contains 13 residues. V was pared by 0 bases and J by 6 bases, with 10 bases between. This CDR3 is CASSLGQGGEQYF. DNA of the CDR3: TGTGCCAGCAGCTTGGGCCAGGGTGGCGAGCAGTACTTC.

This clone has a handful of counts. The chain is built from TRBV10-3 and TRBJ2-3; tentatively, D is TRBD2 (5 bases). V lost 0 bases and J 7 bases, leaving 17 bases between the germline ends. Germline V CDR1 and CDR2: ENHRY, SYGVKD. The CDR3 runs to 16 residues. DNA for the CDR3: TGTGCCATCAGTGAGTCGACTCGGGCTAGCAGATATACGCAGTATTTT. As protein: CAISESTRASRYTQYF.

The chain links TRBV6-5 to TRBJ1-4; no definite D call. The CDR3 covers 15 residues. V was trimmed by 4 bases and J by 0 bases, leaving 9 bases between them. Germline V gene data show CDR1 as MNHEY and CDR2 as SVGAGI. The chain's CDR3 is CASSLALATNEKLFF. In nucleotides, the CDR3 is TGTGCCAGCAGTTTAGCTTTGGCAACTAATGAAAAACTGTTTTTT.

This chain joins TRBV12-3 or TRBV12-4 and TRBJ1-1, with D possibly TRBD1 on 5 matching bases. The CDR3 spans 12 residues. V lost 6 bases to trimming and J lost 8 bases, with 13 bases between them. CDR3 sequence: CASSSDRPEAFF. Here the CDR3 DNA reads TGTGCCAGCAGCTCCGACAGACCGGAAGCTTTCTTT.

The rearrangement uses TRBV7-9 and TRBJ1-1; D is undetermined. V was pared by 7 bases and J by 3 bases, with 24 bases between. The CDR3 consists of 17 residues. Per the germline V gene, CDR1 is SEHNR and CDR2 is FQNEAQ (reference sequence). DNA for the CDR3: TGTGCCAGCACCCAGACCGCGGGTTCTTCCCCATACACTGAAGCTTTCTTT. The encoded protein is CASTQTAGSSPYTEAFF.

The chain couples TRBV3-1 (or the pseudogene TRBV3-2) to TRBJ2-7, with D perhaps matching TRBD2 (5 bases). Trimming took off 1 base at V and 3 bases at J, with 13 bases between the two ends. The CDR3 has 15 residues. CDR1 LGHDT and CDR2 YNNKEL come from the germline V gene (reference sequence). The CDR3 loop is CASSQVGGEGYEQYF. The CDR3 DNA reads TGTGCCAGCAGCCAAGTAGGAGGAGAAGGCTACGAGCAGTACTTC.

The chain carries TRBV30 and TRBJ1-1; D not resolved. V dropped 3 bases and J dropped 5 bases, with 7 bases sitting between them. Germline V CDR1 and CDR2: GTSNPN, SVGIG (reference sequence). The CDR3 loop spans 11 amino acids. The CDR3 region has the DNA TGTGCCTGGAGGTATAGTACTGAAGCTTTCTTT. It yields the protein CAWRYSTEAFF.

This chain joins TRBV5-8 and TRBJ1-6; D remains unclear. V lost 1 base, J lost 7 bases, and 6 bases lay in between. Germline V gives CDR1 SGHTS, CDR2 YDEGEE. CDR3 length equals 13 residues. The CDR3 spells CASSLTRNSPLHF. CDR3 in DNA: TGTGCCAGCAGCTTGACCCGGAATTCACCCCTCCACTTT.

As concerns this clone: One junction end disagrees with the germline gene, perhaps due to a read error. V and J are TRBV28 and TRBJ1-2; 9 bases fit TRBD1. The length of the CDR3 is 11 residues. Germline values: CDR1 MDHEN, CDR2 SYDVKM. This CDR3 is CASSARDREIF. CDR3 bases: TGTGCCAGCAGCGCCCGGGACAGGGAAATCTTC.

The chain combines TRBV19 with TRBJ2-7, with D hard to call. Germline V lookup: CDR1 LNHDA, CDR2 SQIVND (reference sequence). This CDR3 comprises 14 residues. Trimming shortened V by 3 bases and J by 2 bases, and 11 bases separated the two germline ends. In nucleotides, the CDR3 is TGTGCCAGTAGTATGTCCTTTAGAGCCTACGAGCAGTACTTC. Its translation is CASSMSFRAYEQYF. Combining the CDR3 with reference TRBV19 and TRBJ2-7 gives the whole variable domain DGGITQSPKYLFRKEGQNVTLSCEQNLNHDAMYWYRQDPGQGLRLIYYSQIVNDFQKGDIAEGYSVSREKKESFPLTVTSAQKNPTAFYLCASSMSFRAYEQYFGPGTRLTVT.

The gene calls are TRBV7-8 and TRBJ1-2; D perhaps matches TRBD1 (5 bases). The CDR3 runs to 15 residues. Germline values: CDR1 SGHVS, CDR2 FQNEAQ. Trimming took off 2 bases at V and 6 bases at J, with 16 bases between the two ends. The CDR3 DNA is TGTGCCAGCAGCTTATACGCCTCGGGGGTGGATGGCTACACCTTC. It yields the protein CASSLYASGVDGYTF.

The chain uses TRBV4-1 and TRBJ1-4, with a weak D call TRBD1 (5 bases). The ends were cut back, 1 base at V and 3 bases at J, with 12 bases in the middle. The CDR3 is made up of 16 amino acids. From germline, CDR1 is MGHRA and CDR2 YSYEKL. The CDR3 sequence is CASSQGQKAPNEKLFF. The CDR3 DNA is TGCGCCAGCAGCCAAGGACAGAAGGCTCCTAATGAAAAACTGTTTTTT.

This chain uses TRBV24-1 with TRBJ2-2; TRBD2 agrees at 7 bases. From germline, CDR1 is KGHDR and CDR2 SFDVKD. CDR3 length: 15 residues. V lost 3 bases and J lost 5; bases outside the gene matches: 5. The CDR3 DNA reads TGTGCCACCAGTGATGCACTAGCGTTAACCGGGGAGCTGTTTTTT. This codes for CATSDALALTGELFF.

V and J are TRBV28 and TRBJ2-7, with TRBD1 identical over 8 bases. The CDR3 length is 14 residues. The junction had 10 bases not matched to a gene; V was cut back by 10 bases and J by 2 bases. Germline V gene sequence: CDR1 MDHEN, CDR2 SYDVKM. The chain's CDR3 is CATKPARGPYEQYF. CDR3 nucleotides: TGTGCCACCAAACCAGCCAGGGGGCCCTACGAGCAGTACTTC.

The V call is TRBV11-3, the J call TRBJ1-5; D unresolved. The CDR3 totals 15 residues. V lost 0 bases and J lost 2, with 8 bases in between. The germline V gene has CDR1 SGHNT and CDR2 YENEEA. CDR3 amino acids: CASSLESGGNQPQHF. The DNA for the CDR3 is TGTGCCAGCAGCTTAGAATCGGGAGGCAATCAGCCCCAGCATTTT.

The chain recombines TRBV5-6 with TRBJ1-2; D gene ambiguous. V was pared by 4 bases and J by 0 bases, with 13 bases between. Germline V gene lookup returns CDR1 SGHDT and CDR2 YYEEEE. The CDR3 is 15 residues long. CDR3 sequence reads: CASSGRHGPNYGYTF. Written as DNA, the CDR3 is TGTGCCAGCAGCGGGAGACACGGACCTAACTATGGCTACACCTTC.

The J gene is TRBJ1-6, the V gene TRBV18, with a tentative D call TRBD1 (6 bases). Germline V gene sequence: CDR1 KGHSH, CDR2 LQKENI. V was trimmed by 1 base and J by 3 bases, leaving 10 bases between them. The CDR3 covers 16 residues. CDR3 sequence: CASSPQDRIYNSPLHF. CDR3 DNA sequence: TGTGCCAGCTCACCACAGGACAGAATCTATAATTCACCCCTCCACTTT. The full variable domain, with the rest looked up from reference TRBV18 and TRBJ1-6, is NAGVMQNPRHLVRRRGQEARLRCSPMKGHSHVYWYRQLPEEGLKFMVYLQKENIIDESGMPKERFSAEFPKEGPSILRIQQVVRGDSAAYFCASSPQDRIYNSPLHFGNGTRLTVT.

The rearrangement joins TRBV27 to TRBJ1-2, with TRBD1 matching 7 bases. Germline trimming cut 6 bases from V and 4 bases from J; bases unmatched to any gene: 5. Germline CDR1 reads MNHEY; CDR2 reads SMNVEV (reference sequence). This CDR3 contains 13 residues. CDR3 bases: TGTGCCAGCAGACGACAGGGTAGCTATGGCTACACCTTC. Protein product: CASRRQGSYGYTF.

The V gene is TRBV28, the J gene TRBJ2-1, with D maybe TRBD2 (7 bases). Trimming removed 6 bases at V and 10 bases at J, with 22 bases between. The CDR3 contains 15 residues. The germline V gene has CDR1 MDHEN and CDR2 SYDVKM. CDR3 bases: TGTGCCAGCAGGGGGGCGGCGCGGGAGTACCGAGAGCAGTTCTTC. Residues: CASRGAAREYREQFF.

V and J are TRBV3-1 (or the pseudogene TRBV3-2) and TRBJ1-2; 10 nucleotides agree with TRBD1. The ends lost 8 bases at V and 7 bases at J; junction bases unmatched: 4. Germline values: CDR1 LGHDT, CDR2 YNNKEL (reference sequence). This CDR3 is 12 amino acids long. DNA for the CDR3: TGTGCCAGCGGGACAGGGGTCTCTGGCTACACCTTC. Encoded protein: CASGTGVSGYTF.

V gene TRBV7-9 combines with J gene TRBJ1-2; TRBD1 aligns across 8 bases. The length of the CDR3 is 14 residues. V shed 4 bases and J 5 bases; nucleotides not matched to a gene: 6. Germline CDR1 and CDR2: SEHNR and FQNEAQ (reference sequence). CDR3 in amino acids: CASSSLTGEYGYTF. DNA of the CDR3: TGTGCCAGCAGCTCGTTGACAGGGGAATATGGCTACACCTTC.

This chain joins TRBV5-5 and TRBJ2-7; 13 nucleotides align to TRBD2. Germline V gene sequence: CDR1 SGHKS, CDR2 YYEKEE (reference sequence). The CDR3 is 16 residues long. V was pared by 0 bases and J by 0 bases, with 0 bases of the junction left unmatched. The CDR3 is CASSLGTSGSSYEQYF. The CDR3 DNA follows: TGTGCCAGCAGCTTGGGGACTAGCGGGAGCTCCTACGAGCAGTACTTC.

The chain recombines TRBV9 with TRBJ2-3; 8 nucleotides align to TRBD2. Germline V gene lookup returns CDR1 SGDLS and CDR2 YYNGEE. Trimming removed 0 bases from V and 2 bases from J; junction bases left unmatched: 2. The CDR3 consists of 15 residues. CDR3 amino acids: CASSVDGGVTDTQYF. The CDR3 nucleotides read TGTGCCAGCAGCGTAGACGGGGGGGTCACAGATACGCAGTATTTT. Looking up the rest from reference TRBV9 and TRBJ2-3 gives the full variable domain: DSGVTQTPKHLITATGQRVTLRCSPRSGDLSVYWYQQSLDQGLQFLIQYYNGEERAKGNILERFSAQQFPDLHSELNLSSLELGDSALYFCASSVDGGVTDTQYFGPGTRLTVL.

The rearrangement links TRBV7-2 to TRBJ1-2; D is uncertain. The germline V and J ends were trimmed by 3 bases and 2 bases, with 7 bases remaining between them. Germline assignment: CDR1 SGHTA and CDR2 FQGNSA. The CDR3 totals 13 residues. The CDR3 region has the DNA TGTGCCAGCAGCTTTGACATGAACTATGGCTACACCTTC. Protein sequence: CASSFDMNYGYTF. The variable domain in full, completed from reference TRBV7-2 and TRBJ1-2, reads GAGVSQSPSNKVTEKGKDVELRCDPISGHTALYWYRQSLGQGLEFLIYFQGNSAPDKSGLPSDRFSAERTGGSVSTLTIQRTQQEDSAVYLCASSFDMNYGYTFGSGTRLTVV.

The chain employs TRBV11-3 and TRBJ1-4; 9 bases match TRBD1. The CDR3 extends over 14 amino acids. V was clipped by 4 bases and J by 4 bases; unmatched bases: 1. CDR1 and CDR2 (germline): SGHNT, YENEEA. The CDR3 DNA follows: TGTGCCAGCAGCTGGGGACAGGGTAATGAAAAACTGTTTTTT. Translation gives CASSWGQGNEKLFF.

DNA of the CDR3: TGTGCCATCAGTCCCCTCGGGACAGGGGATGGCTACACCTTC. It is translated as CAISPLGTGDGYTF. The chain combines TRBV10-3 with TRBJ1-2; TRBD1 aligns across 10 bases. J was trimmed by 6 bases and V by 5 bases; bases with no gene match: 6. The germline gives CDR1 ENHRY, CDR2 SYGVKD. CDR3 length: 14 residues.